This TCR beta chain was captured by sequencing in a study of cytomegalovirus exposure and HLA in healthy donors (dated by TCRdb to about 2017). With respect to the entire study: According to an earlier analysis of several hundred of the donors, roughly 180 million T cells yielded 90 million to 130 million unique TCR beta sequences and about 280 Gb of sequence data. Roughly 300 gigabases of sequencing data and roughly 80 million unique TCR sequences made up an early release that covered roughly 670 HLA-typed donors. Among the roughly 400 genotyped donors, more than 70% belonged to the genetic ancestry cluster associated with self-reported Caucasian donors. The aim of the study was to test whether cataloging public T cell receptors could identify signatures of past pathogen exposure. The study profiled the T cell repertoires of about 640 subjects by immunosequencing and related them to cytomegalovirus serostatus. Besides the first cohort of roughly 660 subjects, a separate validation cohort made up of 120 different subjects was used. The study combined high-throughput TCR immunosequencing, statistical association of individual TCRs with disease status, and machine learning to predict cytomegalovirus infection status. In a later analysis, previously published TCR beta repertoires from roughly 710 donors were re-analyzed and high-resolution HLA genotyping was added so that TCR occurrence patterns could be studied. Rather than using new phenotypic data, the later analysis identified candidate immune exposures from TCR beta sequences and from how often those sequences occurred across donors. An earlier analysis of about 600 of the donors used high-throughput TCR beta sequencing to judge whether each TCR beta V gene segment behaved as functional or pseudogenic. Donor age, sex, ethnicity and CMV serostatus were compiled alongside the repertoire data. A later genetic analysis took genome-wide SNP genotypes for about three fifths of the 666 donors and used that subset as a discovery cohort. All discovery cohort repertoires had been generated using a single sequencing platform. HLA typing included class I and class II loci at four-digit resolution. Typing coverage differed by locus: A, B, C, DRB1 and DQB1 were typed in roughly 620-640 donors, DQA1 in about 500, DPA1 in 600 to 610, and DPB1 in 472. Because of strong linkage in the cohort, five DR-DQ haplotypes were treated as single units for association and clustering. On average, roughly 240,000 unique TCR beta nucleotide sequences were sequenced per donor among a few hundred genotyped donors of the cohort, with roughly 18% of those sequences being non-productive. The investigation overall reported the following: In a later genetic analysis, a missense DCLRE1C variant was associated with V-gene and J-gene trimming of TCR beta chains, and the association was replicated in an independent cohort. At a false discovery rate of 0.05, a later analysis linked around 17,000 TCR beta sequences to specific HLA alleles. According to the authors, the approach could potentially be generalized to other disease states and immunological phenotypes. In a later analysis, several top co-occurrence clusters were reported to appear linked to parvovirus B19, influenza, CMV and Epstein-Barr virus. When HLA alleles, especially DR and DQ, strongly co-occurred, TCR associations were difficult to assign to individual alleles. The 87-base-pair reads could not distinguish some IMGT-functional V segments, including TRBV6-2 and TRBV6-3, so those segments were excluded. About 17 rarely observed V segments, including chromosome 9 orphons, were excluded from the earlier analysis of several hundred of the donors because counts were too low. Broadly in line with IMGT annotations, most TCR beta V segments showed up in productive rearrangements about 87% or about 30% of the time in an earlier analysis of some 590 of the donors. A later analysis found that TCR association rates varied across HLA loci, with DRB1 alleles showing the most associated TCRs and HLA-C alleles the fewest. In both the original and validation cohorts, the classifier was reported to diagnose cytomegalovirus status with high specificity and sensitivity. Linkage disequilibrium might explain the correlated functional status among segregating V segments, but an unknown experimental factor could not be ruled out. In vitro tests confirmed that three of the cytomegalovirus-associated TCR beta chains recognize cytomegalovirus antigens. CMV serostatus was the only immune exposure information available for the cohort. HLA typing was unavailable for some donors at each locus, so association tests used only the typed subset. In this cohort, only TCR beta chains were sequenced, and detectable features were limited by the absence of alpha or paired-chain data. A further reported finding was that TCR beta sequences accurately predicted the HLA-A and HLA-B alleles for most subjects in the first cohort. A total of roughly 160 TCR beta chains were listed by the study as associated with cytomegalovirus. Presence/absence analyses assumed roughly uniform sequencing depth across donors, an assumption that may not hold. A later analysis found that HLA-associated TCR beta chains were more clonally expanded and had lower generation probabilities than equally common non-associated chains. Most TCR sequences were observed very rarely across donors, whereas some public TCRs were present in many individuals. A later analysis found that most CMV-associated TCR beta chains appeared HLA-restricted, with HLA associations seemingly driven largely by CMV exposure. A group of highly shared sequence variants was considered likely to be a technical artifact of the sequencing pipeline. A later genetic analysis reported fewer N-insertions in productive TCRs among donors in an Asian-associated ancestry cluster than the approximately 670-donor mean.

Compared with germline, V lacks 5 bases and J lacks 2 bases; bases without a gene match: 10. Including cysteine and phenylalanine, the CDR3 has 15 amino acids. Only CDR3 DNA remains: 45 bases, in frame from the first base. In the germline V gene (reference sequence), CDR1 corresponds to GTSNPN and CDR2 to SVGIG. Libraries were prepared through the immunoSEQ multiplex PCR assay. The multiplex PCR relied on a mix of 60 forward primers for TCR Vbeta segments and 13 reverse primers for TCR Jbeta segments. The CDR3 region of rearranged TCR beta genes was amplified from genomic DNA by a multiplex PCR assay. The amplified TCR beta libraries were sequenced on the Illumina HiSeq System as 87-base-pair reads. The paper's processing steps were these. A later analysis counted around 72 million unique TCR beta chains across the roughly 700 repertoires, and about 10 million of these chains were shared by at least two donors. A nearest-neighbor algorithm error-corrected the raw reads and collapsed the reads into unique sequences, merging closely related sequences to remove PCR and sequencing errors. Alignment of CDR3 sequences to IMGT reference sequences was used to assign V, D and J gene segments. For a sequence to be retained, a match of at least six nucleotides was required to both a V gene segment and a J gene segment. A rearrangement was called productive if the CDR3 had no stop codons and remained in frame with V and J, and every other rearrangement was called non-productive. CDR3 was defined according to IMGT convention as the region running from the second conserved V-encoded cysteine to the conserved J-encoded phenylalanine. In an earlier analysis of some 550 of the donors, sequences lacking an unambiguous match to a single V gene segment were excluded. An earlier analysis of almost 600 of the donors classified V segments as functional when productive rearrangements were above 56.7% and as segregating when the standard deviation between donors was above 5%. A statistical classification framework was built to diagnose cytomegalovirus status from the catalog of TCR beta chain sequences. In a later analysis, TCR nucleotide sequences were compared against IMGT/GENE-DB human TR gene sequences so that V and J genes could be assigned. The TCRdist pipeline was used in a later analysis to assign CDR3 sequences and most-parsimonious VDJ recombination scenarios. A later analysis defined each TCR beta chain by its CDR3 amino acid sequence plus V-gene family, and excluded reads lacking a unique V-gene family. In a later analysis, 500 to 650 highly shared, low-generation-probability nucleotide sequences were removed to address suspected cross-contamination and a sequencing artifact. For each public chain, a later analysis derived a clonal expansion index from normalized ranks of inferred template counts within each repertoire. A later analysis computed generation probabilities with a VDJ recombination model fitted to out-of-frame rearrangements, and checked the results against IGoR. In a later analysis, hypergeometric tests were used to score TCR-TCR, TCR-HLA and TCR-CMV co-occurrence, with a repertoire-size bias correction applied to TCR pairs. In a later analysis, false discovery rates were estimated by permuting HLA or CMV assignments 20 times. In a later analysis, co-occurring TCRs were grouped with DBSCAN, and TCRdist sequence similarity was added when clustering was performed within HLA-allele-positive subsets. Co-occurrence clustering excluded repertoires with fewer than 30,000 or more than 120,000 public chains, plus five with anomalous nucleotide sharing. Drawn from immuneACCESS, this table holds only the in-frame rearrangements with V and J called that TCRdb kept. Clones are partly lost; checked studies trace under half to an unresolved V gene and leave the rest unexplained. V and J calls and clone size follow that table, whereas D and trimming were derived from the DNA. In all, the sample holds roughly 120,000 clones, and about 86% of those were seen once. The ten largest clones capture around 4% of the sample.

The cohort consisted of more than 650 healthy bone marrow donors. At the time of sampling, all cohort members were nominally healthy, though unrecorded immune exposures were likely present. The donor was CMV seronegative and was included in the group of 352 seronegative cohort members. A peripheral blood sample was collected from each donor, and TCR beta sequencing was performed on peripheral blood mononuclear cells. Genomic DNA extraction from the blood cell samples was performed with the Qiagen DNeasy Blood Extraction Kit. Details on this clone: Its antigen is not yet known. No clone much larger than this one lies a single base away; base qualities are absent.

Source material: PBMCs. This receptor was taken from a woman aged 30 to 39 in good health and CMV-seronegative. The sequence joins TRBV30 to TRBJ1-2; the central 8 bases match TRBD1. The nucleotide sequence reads TGTGCCTGGGCCGCAGGACAGGGAGGGAACTATGGCTACACCTTC. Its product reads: CAWAAGQGGNYGYTF.